One sample yielded the 7 T cell receptor beta chains listed below, sequenced in a study of blood T cell repertoires in COVID-19. Assay used: immunoSEQ multiplex PCR; TCRdb lists only in-frame clones, some missing. This sample has approximately 220,000 clones, with about 86% found just once. The specimen was peripheral blood. The receptors were sampled from a woman younger than 45 who had recovered from COVID-19.

The J gene is TRBJ1-5, the V gene TRBV27, with TRBD1 as a possible D gene (6 bases). The CDR3 has 14 amino acids. CDR1 is MNHEY, CDR2 SMNVEV, per germline (reference sequence). V lost 5 bases and J lost 0, with 8 bases in between. The CDR3, as DNA: TGTGCCAGCAGTGACAGGTTTAGCAATCAGCCCCAGCATTTT. This codes for CASSDRFSNQPQHF.

This chain links TRBV5-4 with TRBJ2-3; D perhaps matches TRBD1 (6 bases). Germline CDR1 reads SGHNT; CDR2 reads YYREEE (reference sequence). This CDR3 has 15 amino acids. Trimming stripped 6 bases from V and 5 bases from J, with 19 bases between. CDR3 in DNA: TGTGCCAGCAACCCAATTGCTCAGGGGCAAGATACGCAGTATTTT. Protein product: CASNPIAQGQDTQYF. The full variable domain, its missing parts supplied by reference TRBV5-4 and TRBJ2-3, is ETGVTQSPTHLIKTRGQQVTLRCSSQSGHNTVSWYQQALGQGPQFIFQYYREEENGRGNFPPRFSGLQFPNYSSELNVNALELDDSALYLCASNPIAQGQDTQYFGPGTRLTVL.

J is TRBJ2-1 and V is TRBV6-6; 7 bases are a match to TRBD1. The CDR3 spans 14 residues. Germline CDR1 reads MNHNY; CDR2 reads SVGAGI (reference sequence). V lost 4 bases and J lost 6; bases outside the gene matches: 6. The CDR3, as DNA: TGTGCCAGCAGTTGGGATGGGACAGTCAATGAGCAGTTCTTC. Translated, it gives CASSWDGTVNEQFF.

This rearrangement joins TRBV3-1 (or the pseudogene TRBV3-2) to TRBJ2-1, with 8 bases aligning to TRBD1. V lost 5 bases to trimming and J lost 5 bases; unmatched junction nucleotides: 2. CDR3 size: 13 residues. Germline V lookup: CDR1 LGHDT, CDR2 YNNKEL (reference sequence). CDR3 nucleotides: TGTGCCAGCAGCGAGACAGGGGACAATGAGCAGTTCTTC. The encoded protein is CASSETGDNEQFF.

Note on this clone: Other DNA sequences in the same sample also yield this CDR3. The rearrangement joins TRBV30 to TRBJ2-5; 8 bases match TRBD2. The CDR3 is 16 amino acids. Trimming cost V 0 bases and J 2 bases; bases outside gene matches: 8. Germline V gene data show CDR1 as GTSNPN and CDR2 as SVGIG (reference sequence). CDR3 DNA: TGTGCCTGGAGTGTCGGCCTAGCGGGTGTTCAAGAGACCCAGTACTTC. Translated: CAWSVGLAGVQETQYF. The full variable domain, in which reference TRBV30 and TRBJ2-5 provide the parts outside the CDR3, is SQTIHQWPATLVQPVGSPLSLECTVEGTSNPNLYWYRQAAGRGLQLLFYSVGIGQISSEVPQNLSASRPQDRQFILSSKKLLLSDSGFYLCAWSVGLAGVQETQYFGPGTRLLVL.

The chain is built from TRBV7-9 and TRBJ1-2, with D maybe TRBD1 (5 bases). The germline V gene encodes CDR1 SEHNR and CDR2 FQNEAQ (reference sequence). V lost 5 bases and J 8 bases, leaving 15 bases between the germline ends. The CDR3 covers 13 residues. This CDR3 is CASSPLGGSGYTF. CDR3 DNA sequence: TGTGCCAGCAGCCCGCTCGGGGGGAGCGGCTACACCTTC.

The V gene is TRBV30, the J gene TRBJ2-5; 9 nucleotides line up with TRBD1. CDR1 and CDR2 (germline): GTSNPN, SVGIG (reference sequence). The CDR3 contains 15 residues. V shed 4 bases, J shed 4 bases, and the junction held 10 bases outside the gene matches. CDR3 nucleotides: TGTGCCTGGACCCTACAGGGGGCCGGGGGAGAGACCCAGTACTTC. Its translation: CAWTLQGAGGETQYF.